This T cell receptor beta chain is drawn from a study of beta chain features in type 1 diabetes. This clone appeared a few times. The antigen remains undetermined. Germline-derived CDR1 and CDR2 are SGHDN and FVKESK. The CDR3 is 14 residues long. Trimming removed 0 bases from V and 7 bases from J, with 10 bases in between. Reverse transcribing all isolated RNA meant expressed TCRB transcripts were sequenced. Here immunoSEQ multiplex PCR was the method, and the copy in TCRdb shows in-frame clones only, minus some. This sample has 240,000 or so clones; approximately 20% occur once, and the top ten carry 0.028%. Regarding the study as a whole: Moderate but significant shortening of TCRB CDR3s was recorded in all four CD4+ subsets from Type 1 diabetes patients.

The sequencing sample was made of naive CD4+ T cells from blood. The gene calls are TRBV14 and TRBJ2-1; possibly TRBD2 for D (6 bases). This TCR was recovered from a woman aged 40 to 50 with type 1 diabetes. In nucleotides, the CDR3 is TGTGCCAGCAGCCAAGAAAATCGGGGGAATGAGCAGTTCTTC. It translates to CASSQENRGNEQFF.